The entry below gives a single T cell receptor (beta chain) sequence along with its context. The entry originates in a study of control samples from healthy donors and cancer patients. Profiling relied on immunoSEQ multiplex PCR, and the TCRdb table lists in-frame clones only, not all of them. The table records 78,000 or so clones, approximately 88% of them present only once. Sequencing input: blood. The clonotype comes from a man between 50 and 59 years old in good health.

The CDR3 here is CASIGPGYNEQFF. CDR3 nucleotide sequence: TGTGCCAGCATAGGGCCAGGATACAATGAGCAGTTCTTC. The chain couples TRBV3-1 (or the pseudogene TRBV3-2) to TRBJ2-1; no definite D call. V was clipped by 7 bases and J by 4 bases, with 11 bases between them. This CDR3 contains 13 residues. Germline CDR1 is LGHDT and CDR2 is YNNKEL (reference sequence).